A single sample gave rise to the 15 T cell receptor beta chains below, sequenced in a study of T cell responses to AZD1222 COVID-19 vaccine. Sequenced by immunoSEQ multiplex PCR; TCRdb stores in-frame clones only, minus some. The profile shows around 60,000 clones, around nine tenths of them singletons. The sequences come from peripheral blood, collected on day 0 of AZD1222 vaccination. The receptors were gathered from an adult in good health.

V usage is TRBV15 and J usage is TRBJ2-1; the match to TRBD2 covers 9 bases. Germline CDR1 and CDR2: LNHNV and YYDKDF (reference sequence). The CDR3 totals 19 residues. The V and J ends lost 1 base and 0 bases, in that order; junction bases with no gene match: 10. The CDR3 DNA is TGTGCCACCAGCAGAGGTGGGGGGCTAGCGGGGAGCTCCTACAATGAGCAGTTCTTC. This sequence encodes CATSRGGGLAGSSYNEQFF.

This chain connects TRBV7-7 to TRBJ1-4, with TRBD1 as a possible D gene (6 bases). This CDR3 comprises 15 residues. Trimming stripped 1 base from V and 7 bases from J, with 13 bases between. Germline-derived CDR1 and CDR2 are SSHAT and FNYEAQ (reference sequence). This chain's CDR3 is CASSLGGRGAEKLFF. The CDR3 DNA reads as TGTGCCAGCAGCTTAGGGGGCCGGGGGGCTGAAAAACTGTTTTTT. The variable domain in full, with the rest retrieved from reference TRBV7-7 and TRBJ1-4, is GAGVSQSPRYKVTKRGQDVTLRCDPISSHATLYWYQQALGQGPEFLTYFNYEAQPDKSGLPSDRFSAERPEGSISTLTIQRTEQRDSAMYRCASSLGGRGAEKLFFGSGTQLSVL.

The CDR3 DNA reads as TGTGCCAGCAGTGACAGCTATCAGCCCCAGCATTTT. This codes for CASSDSYQPQHF. The V call is TRBV2, the J call TRBJ1-5; D gene uncertain. Deletions cut 3 bases from V and 5 bases from J, with 5 bases between. Germline-derived CDR1 and CDR2 are SNHLY and FYNNEI. The CDR3 sequence is 12 residues long.

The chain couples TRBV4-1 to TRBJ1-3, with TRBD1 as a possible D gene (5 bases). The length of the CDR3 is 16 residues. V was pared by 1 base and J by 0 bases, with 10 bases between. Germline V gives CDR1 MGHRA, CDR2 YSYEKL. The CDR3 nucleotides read TGCGCCAGCAGCCAAGGGGACTCAGGCTCTGGAAACACCATATATTTT. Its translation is CASSQGDSGSGNTIYF.

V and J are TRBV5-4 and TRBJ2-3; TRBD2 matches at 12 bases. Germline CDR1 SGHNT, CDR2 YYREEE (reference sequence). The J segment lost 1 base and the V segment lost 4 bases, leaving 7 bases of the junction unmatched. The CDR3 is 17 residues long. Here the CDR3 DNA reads TGTGCCAGCAGCACCTTACTAGCGGGGGGCCGCACAGATACGCAGTATTTT. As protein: CASSTLLAGGRTDTQYF.

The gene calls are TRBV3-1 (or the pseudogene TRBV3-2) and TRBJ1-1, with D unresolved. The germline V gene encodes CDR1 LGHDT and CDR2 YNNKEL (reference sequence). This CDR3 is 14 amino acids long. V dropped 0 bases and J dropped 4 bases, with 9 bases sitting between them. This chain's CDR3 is CASSQELAGTEAFF. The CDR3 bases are TGTGCCAGCAGCCAAGAGTTGGCAGGCACTGAAGCTTTCTTT.

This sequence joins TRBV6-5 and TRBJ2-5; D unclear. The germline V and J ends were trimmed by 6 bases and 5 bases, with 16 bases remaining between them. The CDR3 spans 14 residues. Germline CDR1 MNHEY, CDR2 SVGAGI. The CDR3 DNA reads TGTGCCAGCAGCAACGCCTGGAGCGCGGAGACCCAGTACTTC. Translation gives CASSNAWSAETQYF.

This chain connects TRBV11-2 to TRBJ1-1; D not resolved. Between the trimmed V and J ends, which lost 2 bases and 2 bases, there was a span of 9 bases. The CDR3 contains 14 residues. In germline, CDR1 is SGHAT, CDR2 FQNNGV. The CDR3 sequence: CASSLTRGNTEAFF. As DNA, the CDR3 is TGTGCCAGCAGCTTAACGCGGGGAAACACTGAAGCTTTCTTT.

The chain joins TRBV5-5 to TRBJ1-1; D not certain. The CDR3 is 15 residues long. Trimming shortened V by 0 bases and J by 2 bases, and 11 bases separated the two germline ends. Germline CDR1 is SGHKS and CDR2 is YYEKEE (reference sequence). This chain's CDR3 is CASSLELPGNTEAFF. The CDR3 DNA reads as TGTGCCAGCAGCTTGGAACTCCCTGGAAACACTGAAGCTTTCTTT.

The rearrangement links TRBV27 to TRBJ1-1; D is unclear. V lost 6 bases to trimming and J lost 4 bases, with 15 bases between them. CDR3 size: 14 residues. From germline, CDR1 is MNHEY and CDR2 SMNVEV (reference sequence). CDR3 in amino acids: CASRNLGFGTEAFF. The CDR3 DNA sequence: TGTGCCAGCAGAAATCTAGGGTTCGGCACTGAAGCTTTCTTT.

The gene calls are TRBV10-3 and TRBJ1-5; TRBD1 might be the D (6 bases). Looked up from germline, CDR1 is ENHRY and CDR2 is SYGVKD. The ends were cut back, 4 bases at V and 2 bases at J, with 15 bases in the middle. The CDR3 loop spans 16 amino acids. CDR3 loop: CAISGGTGLGNQPQHF. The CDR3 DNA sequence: TGTGCCATCAGTGGGGGAACAGGGTTGGGCAATCAGCCCCAGCATTTT.

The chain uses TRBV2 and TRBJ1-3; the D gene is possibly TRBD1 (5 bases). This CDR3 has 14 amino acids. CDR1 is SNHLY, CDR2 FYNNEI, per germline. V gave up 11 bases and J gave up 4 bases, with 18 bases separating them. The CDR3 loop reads CAVLQGVAGNTIYF. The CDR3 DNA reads TGTGCCGTTCTTCAGGGAGTCGCAGGAAACACCATATATTTT.

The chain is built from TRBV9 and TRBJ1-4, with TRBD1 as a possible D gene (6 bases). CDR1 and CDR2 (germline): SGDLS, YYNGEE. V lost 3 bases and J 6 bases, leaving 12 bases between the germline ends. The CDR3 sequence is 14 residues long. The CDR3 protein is CASSGGGSDEKLFF. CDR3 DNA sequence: TGTGCCAGCAGCGGAGGGGGTTCGGATGAAAAACTGTTTTTT.

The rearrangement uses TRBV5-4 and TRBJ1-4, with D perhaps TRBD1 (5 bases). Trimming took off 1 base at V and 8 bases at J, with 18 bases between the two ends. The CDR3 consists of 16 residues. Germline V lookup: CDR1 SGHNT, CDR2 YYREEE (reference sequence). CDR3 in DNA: TGTGCCAGCAGCTTGCGGTCGACAGCCGGCGGGGAAAAACTGTTTTTT. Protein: CASSLRSTAGGEKLFF.

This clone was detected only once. This chain's CDR3 is CASSLSGDTQPQHF. DNA for the CDR3: TGTGCCAGCAGCTTATCAGGGGACACTCAGCCCCAGCATTTT. V gene TRBV11-2 combines with J gene TRBJ1-5; D may be TRBD1 (6 bases). V lost 2 bases to trimming and J lost 6 bases, with 11 bases between them. The CDR3 sequence is 14 residues long. Germline CDR1 and CDR2: SGHAT and FQNNGV.